Listed below are T cell receptor beta chains from one sample, sequenced in a study of blood T cell repertoires in COVID-19. Libraries were prepared by immunoSEQ multiplex PCR; TCRdb keeps only in-frame clonotypes and omits some of them. The sample shows over 450,000 clones, 89% of them seen only once. The sample consisted of peripheral blood. These receptor sequences come from a man aged 18 to 30 with COVID-19, enrolled during active disease. Each CDR3 is given with its conserved first and last residue. A D gene is named only where the DNA matches it firmly. Expanded clones get a size class; other rows say once, few or many, or leave the size out.

D,size,J,V,CDR3,DNA
TRBD1,.,TRBJ2-1,TRBV7-3,CASSFRDSSYNEQFF,TGTGCCAGCAGCTTTCGGGACAGTTCTTACAATGAGCAGTTCTTC
TRBD1,.,TRBJ1-3,TRBV18,CASSRGQADSGNTIYF,TGTGCCAGCTCACGGGGACAGGCAGACTCTGGAAACACCATATATTTT
.,.,TRBJ2-1,TRBV7-8,CASSPITGGEQFF,TGTGCCAGCAGCCCGATAACAGGGGGGGAACAGTTCTTC
.,.,TRBJ2-1,TRBV9,CASSALEWNMDEQFF,TGTGCCAGCAGCGCCCTAGAGTGGAATATGGATGAGCAGTTCTTC
TRBD2,.,TRBJ2-3,TRBV4-2,CASSKSGTSGNTDTQYF,TGTGCCAGCAGCAAAAGTGGTACTAGCGGAAACACAGATACGCAGTATTTT
.,.,TRBJ1-2,TRBV12-5,CASGFNARGSSGYTF,TGTGCTAGTGGTTTCAACGCCAGGGGCAGTTCTGGCTACACCTTC
TRBD1,.,TRBJ2-7,TRBV6-5,CASRDRGYEQYF,TGTGCCAGCAGGGACAGGGGCTACGAGCAGTACTTC
TRBD2,.,TRBJ2-1,TRBV7-9,CASSLLAGSYNEQFF,TGTGCCAGCAGCTTACTAGCGGGGTCCTACAATGAGCAGTTCTTC
TRBD1,.,TRBJ1-1,TRBV5-1,CASSVTGTGTEAFF,TGCGCCAGCAGCGTCACCGGGACAGGGACTGAAGCTTTCTTT
.,.,TRBJ1-1,TRBV30,CAWSVRMAGEAFF,TGTGCCTGGAGTGTAAGGATGGCAGGGGAAGCTTTCTTT
TRBD1,once,TRBJ1-2,TRBV7-2,CASSLYRGDGYTF,TGTGCCAGCAGCTTATACAGGGGTGATGGCTACACCTTC
TRBD1,.,TRBJ1-3,TRBV5-1,CASRGQGASGNTIYF,TGCGCCAGCAGGGGACAGGGGGCGAGTGGAAACACCATATATTTT
TRBD2,.,TRBJ2-3,TRBV9,CASGGLGGADTQYF,TGTGCCAGCGGCGGACTGGGAGGGGCAGATACGCAGTATTTT
.,.,TRBJ2-6,TRBV2,CASSWAGSSFSGANVLTF,TGTGCCAGCAGTTGGGCGGGCAGTTCCTTCTCTGGGGCCAACGTCCTGACTTTC
.,few,TRBJ1-2,TRBV7-3,CASSLTPTTGHYGYTF,TGTGCCAGCAGCTTAACCCCCACTACAGGGCACTATGGCTACACCTTC
.,.,TRBJ2-5,TRBV7-2,CASSLIPGHQETQYF,TGTGCCAGCAGCTTAATACCTGGGCATCAAGAGACCCAGTACTTC
.,.,TRBJ2-7,TRBV7-3,CASSLVRGSRHEQYF,TGTGCCAGCAGCTTAGTAAGGGGGAGTCGACACGAGCAGTACTTC
TRBD1,.,TRBJ1-1,TRBV30,CAWGSMPGQILNTEAFF,TGTGCCTGGGGTTCTATGCCGGGACAGATATTGAACACTGAAGCTTTCTTT
TRBD1,.,TRBJ2-7,TRBV5-1,CASSARGQGAHEQYF,TGCGCCAGCAGCGCTCGAGGGCAGGGGGCCCACGAGCAGTACTTC
TRBD1,.,TRBJ1-1,TRBV5-6,CASSFAPGQIMNTEAFF,TGTGCCAGCAGCTTCGCTCCGGGACAGATTATGAACACTGAAGCTTTCTTT
TRBD1,.,TRBJ1-4,TRBV6-5,CASFTGGATNEKLFF,TGTGCCAGCTTTACAGGGGGCGCGACTAATGAAAAACTGTTTTTT
.,.,TRBJ1-5,TRBV7-8,CASSLHTGSPPRPQHF,TGTGCCAGCAGCTTGCATACAGGTTCCCCACCGAGGCCCCAGCATTTT
.,.,TRBJ2-3,TRBV3-1/TRBV3-2,CASSQGIRGTDTQYF,TGTGCCAGCAGCCAAGGGATCAGGGGCACAGATACGCAGTATTTT
TRBD2,few,TRBJ2-2,TRBV4-1,CASSLLTSGSLNTGELFF,TGCGCCAGCAGCCTCCTGACTAGCGGGAGTCTGAACACCGGGGAGCTGTTTTTT
.,.,TRBJ2-7,TRBV5-6,CASSSRSRGYEQYF,TGTGCCAGCAGCTCTCGAAGTCGGGGCTACGAGCAGTACTTC
TRBD1,.,TRBJ2-5,TRBV6-1,CASSVIDRGALEETQYF,TGTGCCAGCAGTGTGATTGACAGGGGGGCTCTAGAAGAGACCCAGTACTTC
TRBD1,.,TRBJ2-4,TRBV28,CASSSTSTGQGTYIQYF,TGTGCCAGCAGTTCGACCTCCACAGGACAGGGGACGTACATTCAGTACTTC
TRBD1,.,TRBJ1-4,TRBV7-8,CASSRDRGEKLFF,TGTGCCAGCAGCCGCGACAGGGGTGAAAAACTGTTTTTT
TRBD2,.,TRBJ2-2,TRBV5-1,CASSLESGGNTGELFF,TGCGCCAGCAGCTTGGAATCGGGAGGAAACACCGGGGAGCTGTTTTTT
TRBD2,.,TRBJ2-5,TRBV19,CASSIFPAGVPYKETQYF,TGTGCCAGTAGTATTTTTCCAGCGGGAGTGCCCTACAAAGAGACCCAGTACTTC
.,.,TRBJ2-5,TRBV2,CASSARVQGGETQYF,TGTGCCAGCAGTGCCCGCGTACAGGGTGGAGAGACCCAGTACTTC
TRBD1,.,TRBJ2-7,TRBV12-5,CASGLDWTGSYEQYF,TGTGCTAGTGGTTTGGATTGGACAGGGTCCTACGAGCAGTACTTC
TRBD1,.,TRBJ1-5,TRBV19,CASSRGQGDQPQHF,TGTGCCAGTAGCCGAGGACAGGGGGATCAGCCCCAGCATTTT
.,few,TRBJ1-5,TRBV6-5,CASSSPNQPQHF,TGTGCCAGCAGTTCCCCGAATCAGCCCCAGCATTTT
.,.,TRBJ2-7,TRBV5-6,CASSGGAAYEQYF,TGTGCCAGCAGCGGCGGGGCAGCTTACGAGCAGTACTTC
.,.,TRBJ1-4,TRBV7-9,CASSLGGFDEKLFF,TGTGCCAGCAGCTTAGGGGGCTTTGATGAAAAACTGTTTTTT
.,.,TRBJ2-4,TRBV5-1,CASSPMTDLQNIQYF,TGCGCCAGCAGTCCGATGACAGACTTACAAAACATTCAGTACTTC
TRBD2,few,TRBJ2-2,TRBV19,CASSWGGRGTGELFF,TGTGCCAGTAGCTGGGGCGGGAGAGGGACCGGGGAGCTGTTTTTT
TRBD2,.,TRBJ2-1,TRBV5-1,CASSLRTSGSNEQFF,TGCGCCAGCAGCTTGAGAACTAGCGGGAGCAATGAGCAGTTCTTC
TRBD2,.,TRBJ2-2,TRBV5-8,CASSLVGLAGAGELFF,TGTGCCAGCAGCTTGGTTGGACTAGCGGGAGCCGGGGAGCTGTTTTTT
.,.,TRBJ2-1,TRBV11-3,CAGKLEKRSQGEQFF,TGTGCCGGAAAACTCGAAAAACGCAGCCAGGGTGAGCAGTTCTTC
TRBD1,.,TRBJ1-6,TRBV11-3,CASSLDWTGIVVANSPLHF,TGTGCCAGCAGCTTAGACTGGACAGGAATTGTGGTAGCTAATTCACCCCTCCACTTT
.,.,TRBJ1-5,TRBV2,CASSGSQGYQPQHF,TGTGCCAGCAGTGGGTCGCAGGGGTATCAGCCCCAGCATTTT
.,.,TRBJ2-6,TRBV11-2,CASSPYVFSGANVLTF,TGTGCCAGCAGCCCTTATGTGTTCTCTGGGGCCAACGTCCTGACTTTC
TRBD2,.,TRBJ2-7,TRBV3-1/TRBV3-2,CASISGGGHEQYF,TGTGCCAGCATCTCGGGGGGGGGCCACGAGCAGTACTTC
.,.,TRBJ2-2,TRBV19,CASSIRGSGELFF,TGTGCCAGTAGTATAAGGGGTTCCGGGGAGCTGTTTTTT
TRBD1,.,TRBJ2-7,TRBV10-2,CATGQGAPSLDEQYF,TGCGCCACTGGACAGGGGGCCCCGTCCCTCGACGAGCAGTACTTC
TRBD2,.,TRBJ2-3,TRBV7-8,CASSLARLAGADTQYF,TGTGCCAGCAGCTTAGCCCGACTAGCGGGAGCTGATACGCAGTATTTT
TRBD2,few,TRBJ2-7,TRBV2,CASRPGLGGLYEQYF,TGTGCCAGCAGACCGGGACTAGGAGGGCTCTACGAGCAGTACTTC
.,.,TRBJ2-3,TRBV18,CASSPLRLRDTDTQYF,TGTGCCAGCTCACCGCTTAGACTGAGAGACACAGATACGCAGTATTTT
.,.,TRBJ2-7,TRBV4-1,CASSQEPDTYEQYF,TGCGCCAGCAGCCAAGAGCCAGATACCTACGAGCAGTACTTC
.,.,TRBJ1-2,TRBV4-1,CASSPARGGRNYGYTF,TGCGCCAGCAGCCCAGCCCGCGGAGGGCGTAACTATGGCTACACCTTC